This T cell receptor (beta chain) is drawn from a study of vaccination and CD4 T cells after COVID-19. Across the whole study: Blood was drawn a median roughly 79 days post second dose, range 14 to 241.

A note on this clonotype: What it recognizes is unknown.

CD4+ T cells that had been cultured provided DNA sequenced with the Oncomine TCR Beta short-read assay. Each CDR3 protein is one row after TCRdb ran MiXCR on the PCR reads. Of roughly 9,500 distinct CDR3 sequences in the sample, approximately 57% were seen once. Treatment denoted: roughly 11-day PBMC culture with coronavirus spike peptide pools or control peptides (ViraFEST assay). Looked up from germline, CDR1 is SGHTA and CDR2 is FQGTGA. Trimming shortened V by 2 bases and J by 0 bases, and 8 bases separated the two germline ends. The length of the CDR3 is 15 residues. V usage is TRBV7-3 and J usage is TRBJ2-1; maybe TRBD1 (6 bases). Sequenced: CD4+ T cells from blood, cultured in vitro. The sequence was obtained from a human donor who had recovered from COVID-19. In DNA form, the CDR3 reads TGTGCCAGCAGCTTAGGGACAAGCTCCTACAATGAGCAGTTCTTC. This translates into CASSLGTSSYNEQFF.